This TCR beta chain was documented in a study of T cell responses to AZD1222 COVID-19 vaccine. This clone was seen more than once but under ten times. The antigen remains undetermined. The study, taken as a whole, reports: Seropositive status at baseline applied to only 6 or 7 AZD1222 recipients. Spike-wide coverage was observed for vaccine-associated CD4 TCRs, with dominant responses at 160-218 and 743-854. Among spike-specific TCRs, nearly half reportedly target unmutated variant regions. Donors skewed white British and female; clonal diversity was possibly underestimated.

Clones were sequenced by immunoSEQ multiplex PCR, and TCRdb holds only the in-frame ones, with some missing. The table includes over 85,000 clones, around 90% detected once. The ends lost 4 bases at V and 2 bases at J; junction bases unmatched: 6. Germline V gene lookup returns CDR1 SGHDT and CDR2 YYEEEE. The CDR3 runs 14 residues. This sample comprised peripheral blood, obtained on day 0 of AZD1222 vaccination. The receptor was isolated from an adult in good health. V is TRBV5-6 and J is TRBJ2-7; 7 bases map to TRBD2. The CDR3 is CASSVAGNAYEQYF. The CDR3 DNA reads TGTGCCAGCAGCGTAGCGGGTAATGCCTACGAGCAGTACTTC.